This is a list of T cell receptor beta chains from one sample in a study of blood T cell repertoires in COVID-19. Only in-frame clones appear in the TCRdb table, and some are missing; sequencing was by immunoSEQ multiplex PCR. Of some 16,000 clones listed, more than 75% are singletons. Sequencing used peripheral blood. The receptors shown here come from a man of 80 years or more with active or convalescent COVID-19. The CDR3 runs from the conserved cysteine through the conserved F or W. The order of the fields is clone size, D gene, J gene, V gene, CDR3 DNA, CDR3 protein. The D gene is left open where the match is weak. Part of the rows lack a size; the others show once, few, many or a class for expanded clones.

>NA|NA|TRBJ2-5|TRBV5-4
TGTGCCAGCAGCTTGGACAGTAAAGAGACCCAGTACTTC
CASSLDSKETQYF
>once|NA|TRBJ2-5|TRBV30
TGTGCAGTGGAAAGGCCTATCGGGGGAGAGACCCAGTACTTC
CAVERPIGGETQYF
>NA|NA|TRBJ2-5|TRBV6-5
TGTGCCAGCAGTCGTCAAGAGACCCAGTACTTC
CASSRQETQYF
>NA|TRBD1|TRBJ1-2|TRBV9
TGTGCCAGCAGCCCACGGGACAGGGGTAACTATGGCTACACCTTC
CASSPRDRGNYGYTF
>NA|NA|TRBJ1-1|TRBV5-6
TGTGCCAGCAGCTTGGGGTCAGTGATGAACACTGAAGCTTTCTTT
CASSLGSVMNTEAFF
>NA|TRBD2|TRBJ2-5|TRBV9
TGTGCCAGCAGCGTAAGGCCTAGCGGGGGGAAAGAGACCCAGTACTTC
CASSVRPSGGKETQYF
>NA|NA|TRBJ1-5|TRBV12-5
TGTGCTAGTGGCACGGGACTGGTGGCCAATCAGCCCCAGCATTTT
CASGTGLVANQPQHF
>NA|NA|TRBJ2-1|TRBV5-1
TGCGCCAGCAGCTTGGTCGGGAACTCCTACAATGAGCAGTTCTTC
CASSLVGNSYNEQFF
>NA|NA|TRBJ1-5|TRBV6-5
TGTGCCAGCAGTTACACTCACGGTCAGCCCCAGCATTTT
CASSYTHGQPQHF
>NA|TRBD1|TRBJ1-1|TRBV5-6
TGTGCCAGCAGTCGTTACGGGACAGGGGGCGGGGGCACTGAAGCTTTCTTT
CASSRYGTGGGGTEAFF
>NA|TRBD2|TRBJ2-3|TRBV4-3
TGCGCCAGCAGCCAAGTTCTACGGGGGGGCACAGATACGCAGTATTTT
CASSQVLRGGTDTQYF
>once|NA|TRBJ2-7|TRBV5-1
TGCGCCAGCAGCTTGCAGGGTGGGGCCTACGAGCAGTACTTC
CASSLQGGAYEQYF
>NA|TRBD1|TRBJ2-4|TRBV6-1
TGTGCCAGCAGTGAATACAGGGGGGACATTCAGTACTTC
CASSEYRGDIQYF
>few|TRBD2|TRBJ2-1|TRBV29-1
TGCAGCGTTGACTCCTCATGGCTAGCGGGGACTCTTGAGCAGTTCTTC
CSVDSSWLAGTLEQFF
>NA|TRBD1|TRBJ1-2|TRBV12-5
TGTGCTAGTGGTTTTGCCCGGGACAGTAACTATGGCTACACCTTC
CASGFARDSNYGYTF
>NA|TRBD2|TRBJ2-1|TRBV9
TGTGCCAGCAGCGTAGTGGGACTAGCGGGGGGGCTGTCCTACAATGAGCAGTTCTTC
CASSVVGLAGGLSYNEQFF
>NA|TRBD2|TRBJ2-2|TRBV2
TGTGCCAGCGGGGGGACTAGCGACACCGGGGAGCTGTTTTTT
CASGGTSDTGELFF
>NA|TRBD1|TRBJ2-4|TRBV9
TGTGCCAGCAGCCCCGGGACAGGAGGAAACATTCAGTACTTC
CASSPGTGGNIQYF
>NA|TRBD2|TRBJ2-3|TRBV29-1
TGCAGCGTTGAAGAAGGGCGGGGGGGAGCAGATACGCAGTATTTT
CSVEEGRGGADTQYF
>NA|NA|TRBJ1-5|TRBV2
TGTGCCAGCAGAGGAGACGGTGCTGGCCAGCCCCAGCATTTT
CASRGDGAGQPQHF
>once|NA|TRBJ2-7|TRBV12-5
TGTGCTAGTGGTTTGGTAGCACTACCAGGGCCCGCCTACGAGCAGTACTTC
CASGLVALPGPAYEQYF
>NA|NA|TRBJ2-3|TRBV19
TGTGCCAGTCGTCTCTCAGGAGATACGCAGTATTTT
CASRLSGDTQYF
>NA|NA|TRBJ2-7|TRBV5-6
TGTGCCAGCAGCTATTCAGGGTTCTACGAGCAGTACTTC
CASSYSGFYEQYF
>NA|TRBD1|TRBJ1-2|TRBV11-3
TGTGCCAGCAGCTCTACCTGGACAGGGCACCTGGATGATTATGGCTACACCTTC
CASSSTWTGHLDDYGYTF
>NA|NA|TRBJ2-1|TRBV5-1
TGCGCCAGCAGCTTGGAGGCAGGGTCCAATGAGCAGTTCTTC
CASSLEAGSNEQFF
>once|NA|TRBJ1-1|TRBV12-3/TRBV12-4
TGTGCCAGCAGCCGACTGGATGAAGCTTTCTTT
CASSRLDEAFF
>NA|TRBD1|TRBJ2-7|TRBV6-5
TGTGCCAGCAGTTACCGGGACAGGCTTAATTACGAGCAGTACTTC
CASSYRDRLNYEQYF